This TCR beta chain is drawn from a study of PD-L1 blockade in urothelial cancer. Looking at the study overall: Atezolizumab therapy began for patients around 2014, dosed at 1,200 mg intravenously every 3 weeks. When blood samples were assessed, the median T cell count was 120,000 to 150,000.

Synthetic TCR analog templates were spiked into all PCRs individually. The assay was immunoSEQ multiplex PCR, and TCRdb's table has in-frame clones only and misses some. Among some 29,000 clones listed, over 75% were seen once. Trimming shortened V by 8 bases and J by 7 bases, and 20 bases separated the two germline ends. CDR3 length: 14 residues. CDR1 is MGHDK, CDR2 SYGVNS, per germline. V usage is TRBV25-1 and J usage is TRBJ1-2; possibly TRBD1 for D (6 bases). The sequencing used PBMCs, collected around atezolizumab (anti-PD-L1) treatment. The source is a man aged 50-60 years with urothelial cancer. CDR3 sequence reads: CASQRLTGSGGYTF. In DNA, the CDR3 is TGTGCCAGCCAACGCCTCACAGGGTCGGGTGGCTACACCTTC.